This T cell receptor beta chain appears in the sequencing data of a study of cytomegalovirus exposure and HLA in healthy donors. On the study more broadly: Tens of millions of unique TCRs, all from HLA-typed donors, were included in an early release of the data. Study findings and constraints: Productive rates of about 87% or about 30% were seen for most TCR beta V segments in an earlier analysis.

On this clone: Its antigen remains unknown.

Germline CDR1 is ENHRY and CDR2 is SYGVKD. Trimming at V came to 5 bases and at J to 3 bases, leaving 12 bases not matched to a gene. CDR3 size: 16 residues. Primers: 60 Vbeta forward and 13 Jbeta reverse. Libraries were prepared by immunoSEQ multiplex PCR; TCRdb keeps only in-frame clonotypes and omits some of them. The table lists about 140,000 clones, roughly 86% of them singletons. Input material: PBMCs. The genes are TRBV10-3 and TRBJ2-7, with TRBD2 matching 8 bases. The sequence derives from a woman in her 40s in good health and CMV-seronegative. The CDR3 bases are TGTGCCATCAGTTCGACGGGGGGGAGGGTTATCTACGAGCAGTACTTC. It translates to CAISSTGGRVIYEQYF.